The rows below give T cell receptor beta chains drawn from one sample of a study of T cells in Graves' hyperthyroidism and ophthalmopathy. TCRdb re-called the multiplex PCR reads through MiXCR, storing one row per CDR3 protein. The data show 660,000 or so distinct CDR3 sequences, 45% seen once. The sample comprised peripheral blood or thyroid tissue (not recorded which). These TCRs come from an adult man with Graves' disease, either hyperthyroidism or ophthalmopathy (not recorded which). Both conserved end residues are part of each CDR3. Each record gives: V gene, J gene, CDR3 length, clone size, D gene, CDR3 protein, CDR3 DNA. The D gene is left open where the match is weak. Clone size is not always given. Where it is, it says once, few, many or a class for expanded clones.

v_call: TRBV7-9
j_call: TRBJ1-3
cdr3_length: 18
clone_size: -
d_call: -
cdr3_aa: CASSQDRSAARSGNTIYF
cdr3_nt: TGCGCCAGCAGCCAAGATCGTTCGGCCGCCCGCTCTGGAAACACCATATATTTT

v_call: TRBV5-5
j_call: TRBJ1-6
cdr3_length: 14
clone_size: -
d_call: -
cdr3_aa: CASSNSLGNSPLHF
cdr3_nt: TGTGCCAGCAGCAACAGCCTCGGTAATTCACCCCTCCACTTT

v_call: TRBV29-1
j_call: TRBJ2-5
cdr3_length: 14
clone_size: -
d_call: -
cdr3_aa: CSVTTGDRHQPQYF
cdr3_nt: TGCAGCGTCACTACCGGGGACCGCCATCAGCCCCAGTACTTC

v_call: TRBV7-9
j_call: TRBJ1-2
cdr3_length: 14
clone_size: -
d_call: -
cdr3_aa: CASSARQDSYGYTF
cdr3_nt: TGTGCCAGCAGCGCCCGACAGGATTCCTATGGCTACACCTTC

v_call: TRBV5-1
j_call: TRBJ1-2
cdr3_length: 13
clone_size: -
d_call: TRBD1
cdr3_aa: CASSSGTDSGYTF
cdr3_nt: TGCGCCAGCAGCTCCGGGACAGATTCGGGCTACACCTTC

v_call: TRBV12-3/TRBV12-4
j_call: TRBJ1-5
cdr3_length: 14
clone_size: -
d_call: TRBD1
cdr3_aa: CASRRTGDFQPQHF
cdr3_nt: TGTGCCAGCAGACGAACAGGGGATTTTCAGCCCCAGCATTTT

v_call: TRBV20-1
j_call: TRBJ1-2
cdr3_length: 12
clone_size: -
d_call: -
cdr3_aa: CSASFKGYGYTF
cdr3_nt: TGCAGTGCTAGCTTCAAAGGCTATGGCTACACCTTC

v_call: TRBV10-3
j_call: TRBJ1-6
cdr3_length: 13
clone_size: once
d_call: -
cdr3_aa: CAITDRWDSPLHF
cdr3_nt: TGTGCCATCACTGACAGGTGGGATTCACCCCTCCACTTT

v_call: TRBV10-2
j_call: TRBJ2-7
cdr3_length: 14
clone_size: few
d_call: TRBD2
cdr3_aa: CASRRLAGAPEQYF
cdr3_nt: TGCGCCAGCAGGAGACTAGCGGGGGCCCCCGAGCAGTACTTC

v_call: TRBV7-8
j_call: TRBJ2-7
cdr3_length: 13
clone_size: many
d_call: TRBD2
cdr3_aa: CASSRGLDSEQYF
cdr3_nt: TGTGCCAGCAGCCGGGGACTAGACAGCGAGCAGTACTTC

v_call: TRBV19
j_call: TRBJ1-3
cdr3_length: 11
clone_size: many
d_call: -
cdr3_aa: CASGKGNTIYF
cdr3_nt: TGTGCCAGTGGAAAGGGAAACACCATATATTTT

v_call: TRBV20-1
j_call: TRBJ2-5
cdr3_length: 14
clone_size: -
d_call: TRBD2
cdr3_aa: CSARFGGAGETQYF
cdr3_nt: TGCAGTGCTAGATTCGGGGGGGCCGGAGAGACCCAGTACTTC

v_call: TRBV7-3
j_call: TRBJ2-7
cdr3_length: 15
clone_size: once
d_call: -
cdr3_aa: CASSWRLAVPYEQYF
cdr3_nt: TGCGCCAGCAGCTGGCGGCTAGCAGTTCCTTACGAGCAGTACTTC

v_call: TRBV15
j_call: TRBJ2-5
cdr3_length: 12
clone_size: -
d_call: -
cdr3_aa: CATSRVRLAQYF
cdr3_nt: TGTGCCACCAGCAGAGTGCGGCTGGCCCAGTACTTC

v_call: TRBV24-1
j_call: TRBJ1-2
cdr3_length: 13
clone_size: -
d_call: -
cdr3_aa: CASSYSTGDGYAF
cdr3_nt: TGTGCCAGCAGTTACTCGACCGGGGATGGCTACGCCTTC

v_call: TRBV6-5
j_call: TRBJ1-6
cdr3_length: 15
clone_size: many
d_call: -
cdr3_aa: CASSYSIRGVSPLHF
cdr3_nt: TGTGCCAGCAGTTACTCGATTAGGGGTGTCTCACCCCTCCACTTT

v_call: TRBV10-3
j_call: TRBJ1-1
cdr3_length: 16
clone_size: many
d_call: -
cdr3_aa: CAISERGGGGNTEAFF
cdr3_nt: TGTGCCATCAGTGAGAGAGGGGGAGGGGGGAACACTGAAGCTTTCTTT

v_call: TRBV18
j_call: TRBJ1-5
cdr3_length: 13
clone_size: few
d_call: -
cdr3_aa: CASSPYYNQPQHF
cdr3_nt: TGTGCCAGCTCACCCTACTACAATCAGCCCCAGCATTTT

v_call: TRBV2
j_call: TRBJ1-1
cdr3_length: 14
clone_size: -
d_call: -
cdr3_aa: CASSVGGTSTEAFF
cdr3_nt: TGTGCCAGCAGTGTGGGGGGGACATCTACTGAAGCTTTCTTT

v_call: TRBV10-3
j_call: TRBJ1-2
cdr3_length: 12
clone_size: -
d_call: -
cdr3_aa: CASSPKTGGYTF
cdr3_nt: TGTGCCAGCTCACCCAAGACCGGTGGCTACACCTTC

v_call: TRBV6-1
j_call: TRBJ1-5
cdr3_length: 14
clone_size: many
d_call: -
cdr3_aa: CASSESREPQPQHF
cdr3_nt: TGTGCCAGCAGTGAATCGCGCGAACCTCAGCCCCAGCATTTT

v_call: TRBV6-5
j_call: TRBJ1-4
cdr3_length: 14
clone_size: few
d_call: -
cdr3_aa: CASSRKPTSEKLFF
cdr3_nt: TGTGCCAGCAGTCGTAAACCTACCTCGGAAAAACTGTTTTTT

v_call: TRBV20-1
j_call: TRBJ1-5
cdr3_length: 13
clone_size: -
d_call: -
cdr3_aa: CSYSSGGNQPQHF
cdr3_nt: TGCAGTTACTCGTCAGGGGGCAATCAGCCCCAGCATTTT

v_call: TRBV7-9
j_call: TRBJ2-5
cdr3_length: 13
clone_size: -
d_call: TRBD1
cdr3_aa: CASSLGQGATQYF
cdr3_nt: TGTGCCAGCAGCTTAGGGCAGGGGGCGACCCAGTACTTC

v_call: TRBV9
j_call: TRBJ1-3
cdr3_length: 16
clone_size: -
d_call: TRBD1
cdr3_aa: CASSSPGTGRGNTIYF
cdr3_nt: TGTGCCAGCAGCTCACCCGGGACAGGGAGAGGAAACACCATATATTTT

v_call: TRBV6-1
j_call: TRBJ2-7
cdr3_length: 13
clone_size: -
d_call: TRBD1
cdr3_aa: CASSEEGASEQYF
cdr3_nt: TGTGCCAGCAGTGAAGAGGGGGCGAGCGAGCAGTACTTC

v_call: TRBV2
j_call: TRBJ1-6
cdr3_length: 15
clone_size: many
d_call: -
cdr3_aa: CASSTGTNSLSPLHF
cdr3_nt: TGTGCCAGCAGCACCGGAACAAACAGCCTTTCACCCCTCCACTTT

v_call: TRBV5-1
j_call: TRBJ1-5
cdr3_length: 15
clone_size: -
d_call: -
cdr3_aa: CASSSRESGNQPQHF
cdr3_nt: TGTGCCAGCAGCTCCCGGGAGAGCGGCAATCAGCCCCAGCATTTT

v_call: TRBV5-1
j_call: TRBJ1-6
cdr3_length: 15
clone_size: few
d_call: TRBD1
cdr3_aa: CASSSGQATNSPLHF
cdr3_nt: TGCGCCAGCAGCAGTGGACAGGCAACCAATTCACCCCTCCACTTT

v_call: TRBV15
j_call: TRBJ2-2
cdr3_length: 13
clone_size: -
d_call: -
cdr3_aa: CATSMPDTGELFF
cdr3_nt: TGTGCCACCAGTATGCCGGATACCGGGGAGCTGTTTTTT

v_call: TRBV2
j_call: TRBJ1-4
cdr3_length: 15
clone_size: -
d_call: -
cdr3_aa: CASRRGASTNEKLFF
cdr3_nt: TGTGCCAGCAGAAGGGGCGCATCAACTAATGAAAAACTGTTTTTT

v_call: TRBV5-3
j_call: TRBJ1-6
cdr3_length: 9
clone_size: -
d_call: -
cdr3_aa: CDSDSPLHF
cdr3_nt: TGTGACAGTGATTCACCCCTCCACTTT

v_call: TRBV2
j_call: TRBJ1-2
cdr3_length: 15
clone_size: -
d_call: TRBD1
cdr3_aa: CASSLLSGGRIGYTF
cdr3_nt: TGTGCCAGCAGTTTATTGTCAGGGGGCCGGATTGGCTACACCTTC

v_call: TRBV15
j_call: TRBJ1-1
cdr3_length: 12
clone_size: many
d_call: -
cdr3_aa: CATSTLTGIAFF
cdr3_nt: TGTGCCACCAGCACTTTAACAGGGATTGCTTTCTTT

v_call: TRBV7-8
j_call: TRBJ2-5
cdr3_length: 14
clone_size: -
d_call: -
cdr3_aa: CASSPRQLRETQYF
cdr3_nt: TGTGCCAGCAGCCCACGACAGCTCCGAGAGACCCAGTACTTC

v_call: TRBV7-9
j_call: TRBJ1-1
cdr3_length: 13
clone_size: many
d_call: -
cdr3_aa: CASTVTENTEAFF
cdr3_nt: TGTGCCAGCACCGTTACAGAGAACACTGAAGCTTTCTTT

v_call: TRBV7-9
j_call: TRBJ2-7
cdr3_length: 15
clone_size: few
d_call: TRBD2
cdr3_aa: CASSQGPIGGNEQYF
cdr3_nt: TGTGCCAGCAGCCAAGGACCAATCGGGGGGAACGAGCAGTACTTC

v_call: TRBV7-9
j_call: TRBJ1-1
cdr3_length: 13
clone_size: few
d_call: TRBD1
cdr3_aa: CASTGGSGTEAFF
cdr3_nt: TGTGCCAGCACAGGGGGCAGTGGCACTGAAGCTTTCTTT

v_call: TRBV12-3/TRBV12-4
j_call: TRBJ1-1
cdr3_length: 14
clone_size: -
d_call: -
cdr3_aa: CASSFWPGDTEAFF
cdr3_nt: TGTGCCAGCAGTTTTTGGCCGGGGGACACTGAAGCTTTCTTT

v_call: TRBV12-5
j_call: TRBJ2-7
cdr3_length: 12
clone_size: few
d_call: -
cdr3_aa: CASATTVVEQYF
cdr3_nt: TGTGCTAGTGCCACTACCGTGGTTGAGCAGTACTTC

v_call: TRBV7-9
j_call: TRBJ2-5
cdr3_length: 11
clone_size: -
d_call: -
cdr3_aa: CASSFAETQCF
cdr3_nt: TGTGCCAGCAGCTTTGCAGAGACCCAGTGCTTC

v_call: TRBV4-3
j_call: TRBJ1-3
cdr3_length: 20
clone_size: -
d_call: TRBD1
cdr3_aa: CASSQDPSGTGGFSGNTIYF
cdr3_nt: TGCGCCAGCAGCCAAGATCCCTCCGGGACAGGGGGTTTCTCTGGAAACACCATATATTTT

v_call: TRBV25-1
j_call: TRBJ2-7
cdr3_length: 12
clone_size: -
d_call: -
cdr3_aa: CARAGSYYEQYF
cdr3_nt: TGTGCTAGAGCGGGCTCCTACTACGAGCAGTACTTC

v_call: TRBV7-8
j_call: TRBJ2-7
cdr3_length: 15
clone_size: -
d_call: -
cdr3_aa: CASSLGRLGPYGQYF
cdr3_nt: TGTGCCAGCAGCTTGGGACGACTAGGGCCCTACGGGCAGTACTTC

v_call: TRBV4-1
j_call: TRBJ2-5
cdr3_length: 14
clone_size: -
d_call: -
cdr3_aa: CASSQVGAKETQYF
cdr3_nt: TGCGCCAGCAGCCAAGTGGGGGCCAAAGAGACCCAGTACTTC

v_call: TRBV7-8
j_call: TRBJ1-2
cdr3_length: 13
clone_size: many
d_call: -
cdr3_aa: CASSLGGSRGYTF
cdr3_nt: TGTGCCAGCAGCTTAGGGGGATCTAGGGGCTACACCTTC

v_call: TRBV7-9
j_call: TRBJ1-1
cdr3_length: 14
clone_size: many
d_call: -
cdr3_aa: CASSLGLPNTEAFF
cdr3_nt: TGTGCCAGCAGCTTAGGCCTCCCGAACACTGAAGCTTTCTTT

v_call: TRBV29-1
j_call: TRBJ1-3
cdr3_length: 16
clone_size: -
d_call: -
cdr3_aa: CSVVGEDRRPGNTIYF
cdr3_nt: TGCAGCGTTGTTGGGGAAGACCGGCGCCCTGGAAACACCATATATTTT

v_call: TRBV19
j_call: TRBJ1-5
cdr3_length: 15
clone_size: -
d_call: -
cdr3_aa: CASSDAPGPYQPQHF
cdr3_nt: TGTGCCAGTAGTGACGCCCCAGGGCCCTATCAGCCCCAGCATTTT

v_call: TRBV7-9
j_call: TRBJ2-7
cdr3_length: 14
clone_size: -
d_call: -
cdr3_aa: CASSLFPGTNEQYF
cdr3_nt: TGTGCCAGCAGCTTATTCCCCGGGACCAACGAGCAGTACTTC

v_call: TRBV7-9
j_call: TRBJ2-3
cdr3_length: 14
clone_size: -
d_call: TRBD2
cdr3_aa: CASSKGLPTDTQYF
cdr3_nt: TGTGCCAGCAGCAAGGGACTACCCACAGATACGCAGTATTTT

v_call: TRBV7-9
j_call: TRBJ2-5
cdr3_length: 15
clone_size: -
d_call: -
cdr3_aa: CASSIDPAIQETQYF
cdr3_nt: TGTGCCAGCTCCATCGATCCAGCTATCCAAGAGACCCAGTACTTC

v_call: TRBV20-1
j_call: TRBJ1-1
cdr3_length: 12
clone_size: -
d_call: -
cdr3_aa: CSAYSVNTEAFF
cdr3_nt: TGCAGTGCTTATTCTGTGAACACTGAAGCTTTCTTT

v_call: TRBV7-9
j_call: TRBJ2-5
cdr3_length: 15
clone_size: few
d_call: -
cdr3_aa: CASSAHRALQETQYF
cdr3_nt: TGTGCCAGCAGCGCACATAGGGCCCTACAGGAGACCCAGTACTTC

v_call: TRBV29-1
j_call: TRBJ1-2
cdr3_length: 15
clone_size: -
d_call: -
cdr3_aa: CSVDPPGGAYYGYTF
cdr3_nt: TGCAGCGTTGATCCGCCGGGGGGCGCGTACTATGGCTACACCTTC